Listed below are T cell receptor beta chains from one sample, sequenced in a study of blood T cell repertoires in COVID-19. Produced via immunoSEQ multiplex PCR; TCRdb's table is partial and in-frame only. The table has 260,000 or so clones, roughly 88% seen once. Sequencing was carried out using PBMCs or T cells enriched from blood (not recorded which). The source of these receptors is a woman in her forties with acute COVID-19. The CDR3 runs from the conserved cysteine through the conserved F or W. A D gene is named only where the DNA matches it firmly. A row's size may be missing; if present it is once, few, many or a size class.

TRBV28	.	TRBJ2-1	TRBD1	TGTGCCAGCAGTTCAATTCCCGGGACAGGATCCTACAATGAGCAGTTCTTC	CASSSIPGTGSYNEQFF
TRBV3-1/TRBV3-2	few	TRBJ2-4	TRBD2	TGTGCCAGCAGCCAAGATGCAACGGGAGGATCCAACATTCAGTACTTC	CASSQDATGGSNIQYF
TRBV6-2/TRBV6-3	.	TRBJ1-2	TRBD1	TGTGCCAGCAGTTCCAGGGGGCTAAACTATGGCTACACCTTC	CASSSRGLNYGYTF
TRBV30	.	TRBJ1-1	.	TGTGCCTGGAGTGTACGGAGGACTGAAGCTTTCTTT	CAWSVRRTEAFF
TRBV27	.	TRBJ2-1	.	TGTGCCAGCAGTAGAGTTTCCGGTGAGCAGTTCTTC	CASSRVSGEQFF
TRBV18	.	TRBJ1-2	.	TGTGCCAGCTCACCAAGCGGGGACGGCTACACCTTC	CASSPSGDGYTF
TRBV7-9	many	TRBJ2-1	TRBD1	TGTGCCAGCAGCCCAGGACAGGGGGATGTGAATGAGCAGTTCTTC	CASSPGQGDVNEQFF
TRBV7-2	.	TRBJ2-7	TRBD1	TGTGCCAGCAGGTCTGGACAGGGGCTGTACGAGCAGTACTTC	CASRSGQGLYEQYF
TRBV7-2	.	TRBJ1-2	.	TGTGCCAGCAGCTCCGCAGGATCTAACTATGGCTACACCTTC	CASSSAGSNYGYTF
TRBV28	.	TRBJ1-4	.	TGTGCCAGCAGAAAGGGGGACGCAACTAATGAAAAACTGTTTTTT	CASRKGDATNEKLFF
TRBV28	.	TRBJ1-2	TRBD1	TGTGCCAGCAGCACCCGGGACAGACGTGGCTACACCTTC	CASSTRDRRGYTF
TRBV2	.	TRBJ1-1	.	TGTGCCAGCAGTGATGGCGGGAAAAGTACTGAAGCTTTCTTT	CASSDGGKSTEAFF
TRBV7-7	many	TRBJ2-2	.	TGTGCTAGCAGCCCGGACAGAAACTCGAACACCGGGGAGCTGTTTTTT	CASSPDRNSNTGELFF
TRBV11-2	.	TRBJ2-1	TRBD1	TGTGCCAGCAGCCCCGGGACAGGGGGTTACAATGAGCAGTTCTTC	CASSPGTGGYNEQFF
TRBV30	.	TRBJ1-2	TRBD1	TGTGCCTGGAGTAAAGGACAGGGTGTCTATGGCTACACCTTC	CAWSKGQGVYGYTF
TRBV5-8	.	TRBJ1-5	TRBD1	TGTGCCAGCAGCCTGGACAGGGAAGGGAATCAGCCCCAGCATTTT	CASSLDREGNQPQHF
TRBV5-1	.	TRBJ2-3	TRBD2	TGCGCCAGCAGCTTGGGAGGACTAGCGGGAGGGACGCAGTATTTT	CASSLGGLAGGTQYF
TRBV18	.	TRBJ1-6	.	TGTGCCAGCTCACCACCGCACAGGAGAAATTCACCCCTCCACTTT	CASSPPHRRNSPLHF
TRBV10-3	.	TRBJ2-3	TRBD1	TGTGCCATCAGTTGGGACAGGGGCACAGATACGCAGTATTTT	CAISWDRGTDTQYF
TRBV19	.	TRBJ1-1	TRBD1	TGTGCCAGTAGTAGCCCTGGGACAGTGAACACTGAAGCTTTCTTT	CASSSPGTVNTEAFF
TRBV4-1	.	TRBJ2-5	.	TGCGCCAGCAGCCAAGATTTTAGGTTGGGGGGAGAGACCCAGTACTTC	CASSQDFRLGGETQYF
TRBV4-1	once	TRBJ1-5	.	TGCGCCAGCAGCCAGGCCGGGGTTGAATCAGGCCAGCCCCAGCATTTT	CASSQAGVESGQPQHF
TRBV4-1	.	TRBJ2-1	.	TGCGCCAGCAGCCAAGATTCAGGCTCCTACAATGAGCAGTTCTTC	CASSQDSGSYNEQFF
TRBV19	.	TRBJ2-2	TRBD2	TGTGCCAGTAGTATTGGGGCGGGAGCTAACTCGAACACCGGGGAGCTGTTTTTT	CASSIGAGANSNTGELFF
TRBV18	.	TRBJ2-7	.	TGTGCCAGCTCACCATCGATGGGGGGTTTGTTTTCCTACGAGCAGTACTTC	CASSPSMGGLFSYEQYF
TRBV27	.	TRBJ2-7	.	TGTGCCAGCAGCCACAGGGTGCCCTACGAGCAGTACTTC	CASSHRVPYEQYF
TRBV5-1	.	TRBJ2-5	.	TGCGCCAGCAGCTTGGCAGGTAGCGAACAGACCCAGTACTTC	CASSLAGSEQTQYF
TRBV5-5	.	TRBJ1-5	TRBD1	TGTGCCAGCAGCTTGAGGGACAGGGCCTATAGCAATCAGCCCCAGCATTTT	CASSLRDRAYSNQPQHF
TRBV28	.	TRBJ1-1	TRBD1	TGTGCCAGCAGTTTACGGACAGGGGGAGGAGCTTTCTTT	CASSLRTGGGAFF
TRBV10-2	.	TRBJ1-3	.	TGCGCCAGCAGTTCGGGGGTCTCTGGAAACACCATATATTTT	CASSSGVSGNTIYF
TRBV10-3	.	TRBJ2-5	.	TGTGCCATCAGCACAGGACCCGAAACCCAAGAGACCCAGTACTTC	CAISTGPETQETQYF
TRBV6-5	.	TRBJ2-3	.	TGTGCCAGCAGAGGACACTTATCTGGCACAGATACGCAGTATTTT	CASRGHLSGTDTQYF
TRBV3-1/TRBV3-2	.	TRBJ1-4	.	TGTGCCAGCACCCTAGACGGGATAAAACTGTTTTTT	CASTLDGIKLFF
TRBV19	.	TRBJ1-1	.	TGTGCCAGTAGTTCCGAACAGTGGCTGAACACTGAAGCTTTCTTT	CASSSEQWLNTEAFF
TRBV2	.	TRBJ1-1	.	TGTGCCAGCAGTACCCTCAGGGACACTGAAGCTTTCTTT	CASSTLRDTEAFF
TRBV29-1	.	TRBJ1-2	.	TGCAGCGTTGTTTCGGGTACCTATGGCTACACCTTC	CSVVSGTYGYTF
TRBV6-2/TRBV6-3	few	TRBJ2-1	TRBD2	TGTGCCAGCAGTTCCGGGACTAGCCTGTGGGAGCAGTTCTTC	CASSSGTSLWEQFF
TRBV2	once	TRBJ1-6	TRBD1	TGTGCCAGCAGAGGGACAGGGAATTCACCCCTCCACTTT	CASRGTGNSPLHF
TRBV3-1/TRBV3-2	.	TRBJ2-1	TRBD2	TGTGCCAGCAGCCAAGATCCACAGACTAGCGCCCACCGGAATGAGCAGTTCTTC	CASSQDPQTSAHRNEQFF
TRBV5-1	.	TRBJ1-1	.	TGCGCCAGCGGGGAGGCGGGGCACACTGAAGCTTTCTTT	CASGEAGHTEAFF
TRBV5-8	.	TRBJ2-3	TRBD2	TGTGCCAGCAGCCGGGGGACTAGCGGGTACACAGATACGCAGTATTTT	CASSRGTSGYTDTQYF
TRBV4-3	.	TRBJ1-2	.	TGCGCCAGCAGCCAACTACCGGGACAAGACTATGGCTACACCTTC	CASSQLPGQDYGYTF
TRBV7-9	.	TRBJ1-2	TRBD1	TGTGCCAGCAGCTCTCAAGCCGGACAGGGGGGAGGCGGCTACACCTTC	CASSSQAGQGGGGYTF
TRBV18	.	TRBJ1-6	.	TGTGCCAGCTCACCGACAGATTCAAGCTCCTATAATTCACCCCTCCACTTT	CASSPTDSSSYNSPLHF
TRBV6-5	.	TRBJ1-2	.	TGTGCCAGCAGAACAGGGAATAACTATGGCTACACCTTC	CASRTGNNYGYTF